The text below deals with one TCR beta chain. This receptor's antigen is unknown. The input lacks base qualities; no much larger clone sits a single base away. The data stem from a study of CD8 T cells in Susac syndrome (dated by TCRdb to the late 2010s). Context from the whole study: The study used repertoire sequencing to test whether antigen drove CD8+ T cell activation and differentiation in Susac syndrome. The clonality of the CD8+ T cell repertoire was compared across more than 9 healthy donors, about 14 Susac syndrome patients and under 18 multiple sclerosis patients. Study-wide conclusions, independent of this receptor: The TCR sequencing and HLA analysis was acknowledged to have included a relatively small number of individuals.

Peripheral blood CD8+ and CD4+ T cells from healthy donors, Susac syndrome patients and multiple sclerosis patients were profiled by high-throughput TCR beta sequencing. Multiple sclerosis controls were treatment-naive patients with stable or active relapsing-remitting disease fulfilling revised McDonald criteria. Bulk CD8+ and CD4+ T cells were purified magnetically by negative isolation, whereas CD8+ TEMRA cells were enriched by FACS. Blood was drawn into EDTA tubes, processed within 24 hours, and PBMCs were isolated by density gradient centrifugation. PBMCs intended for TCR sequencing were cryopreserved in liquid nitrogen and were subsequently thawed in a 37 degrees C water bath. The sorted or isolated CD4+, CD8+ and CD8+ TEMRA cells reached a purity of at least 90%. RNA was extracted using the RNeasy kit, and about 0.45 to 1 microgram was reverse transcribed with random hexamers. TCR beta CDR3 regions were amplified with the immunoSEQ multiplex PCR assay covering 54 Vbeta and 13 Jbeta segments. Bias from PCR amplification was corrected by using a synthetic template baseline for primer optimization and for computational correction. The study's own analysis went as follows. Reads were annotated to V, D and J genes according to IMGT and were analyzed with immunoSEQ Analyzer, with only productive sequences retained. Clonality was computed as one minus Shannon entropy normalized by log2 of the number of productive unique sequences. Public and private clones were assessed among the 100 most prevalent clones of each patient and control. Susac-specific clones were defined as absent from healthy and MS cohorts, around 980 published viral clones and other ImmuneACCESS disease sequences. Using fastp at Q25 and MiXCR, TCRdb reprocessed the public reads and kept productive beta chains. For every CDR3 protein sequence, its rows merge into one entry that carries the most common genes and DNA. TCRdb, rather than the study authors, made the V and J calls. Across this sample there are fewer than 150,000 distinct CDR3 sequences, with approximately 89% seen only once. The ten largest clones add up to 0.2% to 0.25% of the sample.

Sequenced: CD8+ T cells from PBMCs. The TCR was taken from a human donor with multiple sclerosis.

The CDR3 region reads CASSLTGTHYEQYF. The DNA sequence follows: TGCGCCAGCAGCCTAACCGGGACACACTACGAGCAGTACTTC. Here the chain combines TRBV4-3 and TRBJ2-7; TRBD1 might be the D gene, on 6 matching bases. As encoded in the germline V gene, CDR1 is LGHNA while CDR2 is YSLEER. Relative to germline, V is 4 bases shorter and J is 3 bases shorter, with 13 bases between their ends. From the cysteine through the phenylalanine, the CDR3 covers 14 amino acids. Solely the CDR3 DNA is kept, with 42 bases framed from the first base.